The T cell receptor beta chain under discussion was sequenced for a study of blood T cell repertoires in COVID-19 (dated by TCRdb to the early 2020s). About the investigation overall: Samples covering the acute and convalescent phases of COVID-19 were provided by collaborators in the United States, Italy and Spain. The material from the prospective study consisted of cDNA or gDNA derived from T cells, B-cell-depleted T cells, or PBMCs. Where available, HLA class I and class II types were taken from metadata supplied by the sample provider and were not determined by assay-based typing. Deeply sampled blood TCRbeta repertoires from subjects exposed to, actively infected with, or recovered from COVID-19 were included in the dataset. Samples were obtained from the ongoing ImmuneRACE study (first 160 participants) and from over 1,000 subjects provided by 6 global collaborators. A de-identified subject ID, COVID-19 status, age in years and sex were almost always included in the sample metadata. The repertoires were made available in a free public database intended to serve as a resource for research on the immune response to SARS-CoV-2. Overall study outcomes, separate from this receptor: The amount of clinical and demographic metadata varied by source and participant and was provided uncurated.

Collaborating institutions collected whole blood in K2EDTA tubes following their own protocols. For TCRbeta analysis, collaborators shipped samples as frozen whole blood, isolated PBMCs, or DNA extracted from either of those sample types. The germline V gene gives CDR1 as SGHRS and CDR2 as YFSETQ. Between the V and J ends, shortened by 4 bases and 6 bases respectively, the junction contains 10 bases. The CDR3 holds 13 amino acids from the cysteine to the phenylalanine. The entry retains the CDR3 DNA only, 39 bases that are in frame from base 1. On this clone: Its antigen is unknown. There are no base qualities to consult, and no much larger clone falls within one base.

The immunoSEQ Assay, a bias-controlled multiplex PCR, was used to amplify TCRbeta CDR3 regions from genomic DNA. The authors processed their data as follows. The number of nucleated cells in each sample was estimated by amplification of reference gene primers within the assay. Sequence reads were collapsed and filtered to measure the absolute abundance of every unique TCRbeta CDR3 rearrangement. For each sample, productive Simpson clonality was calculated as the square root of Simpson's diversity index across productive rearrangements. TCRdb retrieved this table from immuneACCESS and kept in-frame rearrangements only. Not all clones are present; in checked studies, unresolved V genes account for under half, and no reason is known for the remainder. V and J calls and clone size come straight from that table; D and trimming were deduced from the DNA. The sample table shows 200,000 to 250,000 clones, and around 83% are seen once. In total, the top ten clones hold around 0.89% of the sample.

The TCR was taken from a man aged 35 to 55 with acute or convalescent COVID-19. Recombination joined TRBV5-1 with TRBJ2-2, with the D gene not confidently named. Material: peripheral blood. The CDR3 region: CASSAEGPGELFF. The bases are TGCGCCAGCAGCGCGGAAGGCCCCGGGGAGCTGTTTTTT.